Given below is one T cell receptor (beta chain) in context. This sample was included in a study of CD8 T cells in ankylosing spondylitis. TCRdb reprocessed the 5' RACE reads with MiXCR, giving one entry per CDR3 protein. The sample holds roughly 150,000 distinct CDR3 sequences, around a third seen once. The germline V gene encodes CDR1 MGHRA and CDR2 YSYEKL. Deletions cut 2 bases from V and 7 bases from J, with 17 bases between. CDR3 length: 15 amino acids. The sequence derives from a male donor with ankylosing spondylitis. Input material: synovial fluid, either unsorted or a sorted T cell fraction (not recorded which). This sequence joins TRBV4-1 and TRBJ2-5, with D tentatively TRBD1 (5 bases). The CDR3 coding sequence is TGCGCCAGCAGCCAACCTGACAGAGGCGGTGGGACCCAGTACTTC. Translating it yields CASSQPDRGGGTQYF.